The 15 T cell receptor beta chains below all came from one sample that was sequenced in a study of blood T cells in healthy people across ages. A second about 6 to 12 cycle PCR used barcoded and J-beta primers. TCRdb redid the calling of the 5' RACE reads with MiXCR, one entry per CDR3 protein. The sample includes hundreds of thousands of distinct CDR3 sequences, around 42% of them seen just once. Sequenced input: blood. All receptors come from a man between 60 and 70 years old in good health.

The chain carries TRBV27 and TRBJ2-5; 8 bases match TRBD2. Germline CDR1 reads MNHEY; CDR2 reads SMNVEV (reference sequence). V gave up 4 bases and J gave up 11 bases; unmatched junction bases: 15. This CDR3 has 15 amino acids. CDR3 loop: CASSSSGGGSGEQYF. The DNA for the CDR3 is TGTGCCAGCAGTTCGTCGGGAGGGGGATCCGGGGAGCAGTACTTC.

A single count supports this clonotype. The chain is built from TRBV20-1 and TRBJ2-1; D ambiguous. Per the germline V gene, CDR1 is DFQATT and CDR2 is SNEGSKA (reference sequence). V was pared by 4 bases and J by 1 base, with 26 bases between. This CDR3 contains 19 residues. CDR3 nucleotides: TGCAGTGCTATCCCCCCCCCCGAGAGCCGCCTTCTATCCTACAATGAGCAGTTCTTC. It specifies CSAIPPPESRLLSYNEQFF.

The chain recombines TRBV20-1 with TRBJ2-5; D possibly corresponds to TRBD2 (6 bases). The DNA end is a closer match to TRBJ2-7, so the J assignment may be wrong. The CDR3 is made up of 15 amino acids. The germline V gene has CDR1 DFQATT and CDR2 SNEGSKA (reference sequence). The DNA of the CDR3 is TGCAGTGCTAGAGATGGGGGGACGGAAAAATACGAGCAGTACTTC. Its protein is CSARDGGTEKYEQYF.

The chain carries TRBV20-1 and TRBJ1-4; weak D call: TRBD1 (5 bases). CDR3 length: 13 amino acids. V lost 6 bases and J lost 4, with 12 bases in between. Germline-derived CDR1 and CDR2 are DFQATT and SNEGSKA (reference sequence). CDR3 bases: TGCAGTGCCGACAGTCCAATTAATGAAAAACTGTTTTTT. Translating it yields CSADSPINEKLFF.

This chain joins TRBV7-9 and TRBJ2-5, with no clear D. The CDR3 spans 12 residues. Trimming removed 5 bases from V and 5 bases from J, with 9 bases in between. Germline-derived CDR1 and CDR2 are SEHNR and FQNEAQ (reference sequence). CDR3 in amino acids: CASSQNEETQYF. The CDR3 DNA is TGTGCCAGCAGCCAGAATGAGGAGACCCAGTACTTC.

The chain employs TRBV20-1 and TRBJ2-7; 7 positions agree with TRBD2. The V and J ends lost 7 bases and 6 bases, in that order; junction bases with no gene match: 6. The CDR3 has 11 residues. Germline values: CDR1 DFQATT, CDR2 SNEGSKA (reference sequence). The CDR3 nucleotides are TGCAGTGTTTCGGGGGGTGGCGAGCAGTACTTC. Translated, it gives CSVSGGGEQYF.

This clonotype was observed a few times. The chain has TRBV5-1 and TRBJ2-5; 7 bases match TRBD1. This CDR3 region has 16 residues. V shed 5 bases, J shed 0 bases, and the junction held 10 bases outside the gene matches. Germline V gene sequence: CDR1 SGHRS, CDR2 YFSETQ. Here the CDR3 reads CASSQTTGTYQETQYF. CDR3 bases: TGCGCCAGCAGTCAGACGACAGGGACCTACCAAGAGACCCAGTACTTC.

The rearrangement uses TRBV29-1 and TRBJ2-5; no reliable D call. Germline CDR1 reads SQVTM; CDR2 reads ANQGSEA. V was cut by 6 bases and J by 4 bases, with 6 bases left in between. This CDR3 has 10 amino acids. DNA of the CDR3: TGCAGCGTGGCCCGAGAGACCCAGTACTTC. Translated, it gives CSVARETQYF.

To note about this clonotype: A read error may be the cause here, since a much bigger clone is one base away. The chain joins TRBV29-1 to TRBJ2-7; D may match TRBD1 or TRBD2 (5 bases each). V was pared by 4 bases and J by 8 bases, with 24 bases between. This CDR3 region has 15 residues. Germline CDR1 is SQVTM and CDR2 is ANQGSEA. CDR3 bases: TGCAGCGTTGGATGGGGGTCGGTGGTATTTGAACAGCAGTACTTC. As protein: CSVGWGSVVFEQQYF.

With respect to this clonotype: A much larger clone lies one base from this, so it may be a read error. The V gene is TRBV7-8, the J gene TRBJ2-7; tentative D call: TRBD2 (6 bases). Per germline, CDR1 SGHVS and CDR2 FQNEAQ. Trimming left V 5 bases short and J 6 bases short, with 17 bases between. The CDR3 is made up of 14 amino acids. The CDR3 coding sequence is TGTGCCAGCAGCGTTCGCCCGGGACTTCGCGAGCAGTACTTC. Translation: CASSVRPGLREQYF.

With respect to this clonotype: One junction end disagrees with the germline gene, perhaps due to a read error. The chain carries TRBV7-6 and TRBJ2-5, with 8 bases identical to TRBD2. The CDR3 length is 15 residues. The V gene's germline CDR1 is SGHVS and CDR2 FNYEAQ. CDR3 DNA sequence: TGTGCCGGCAGCCTCGCAGCGGGGGTGAGAGAGACCCAGTACTTC. This encodes CAGSLAAGVRETQYF.

The J gene is TRBJ2-1, the V gene TRBV5-1; 13 bases are shared with TRBD2. This CDR3 is 15 amino acids long. CDR1 and CDR2 (germline): SGHRS, YFSETQ. The J segment lost 7 bases and the V segment lost 4 bases, leaving 5 bases of the junction unmatched. The CDR3 coding sequence is TGCGCCAGCAGCGGGACTAGCGGGGAGGGAAATGAGCAGTTCTTC. As protein: CASSGTSGEGNEQFF.

This rearrangement joins TRBV29-1 to TRBJ1-1; D call uncertain. V was shortened by 2 bases and J by 4 bases, with 11 bases between the two germline ends. The germline V gene encodes CDR1 SQVTM and CDR2 ANQGSEA. This CDR3 has 13 residues. CDR3 DNA: TGCAGCGTTGAACCCTCCCTGAGCACTGAAGCTTTCTTT. It codes for CSVEPSLSTEAFF.

The CDR3 is CASSLRGGNSPLHF. In nucleotides, the CDR3 is TGTGCCAGCAGCTTACGAGGGGGTAATTCACCCCTCCACTTT. The V and J genes are TRBV13 and TRBJ1-6; possible D gene TRBD1, 6 bases. CDR3 size: 14 residues. Trimming took 2 bases from V and 6 from J, leaving 8 bases between them. CDR1 is PRHDT and CDR2 is FYEKMQ in the germline V gene (reference sequence).

This clonotype was picked up a small number of times. The chain carries TRBV5-1 and TRBJ2-7, with TRBD2 as a possible D gene (6 bases). The V end lost 0 bases, the J end lost 0 bases, and 16 bases lay between the germline ends. Looked up from germline, CDR1 is SGHRS and CDR2 is YFSETQ. CDR3 length: 17 amino acids. The CDR3 region has the DNA TGCGCCAGCAGCTTGGGGGGCGCGGGGCAGTCCTCCTACGAGCAGTACTTC. This encodes CASSLGGAGQSSYEQYF.